This TCR beta chain was sequenced in a study of CD8 T cells in Susac syndrome. Study results and limitations: The authors acknowledged that the study's TCR sequencing and HLA analysis involved relatively few individuals.

The germline V gene has CDR1 MNHNY and CDR2 SVGAGI (reference sequence). Trimming removed 5 bases from V and 4 bases from J, with 20 bases in between. This CDR3 region has 16 residues. TCR beta sequences were obtained from blood CD8+ and CD4+ T cells. Through negative isolation, CD4+ and CD8+ T cells were obtained, while TEMRA cells were enriched using FACS. An amount of RNA that ranged from roughly 0.45 to 1 ug was reverse transcribed with random hexamers. By means of immunoSEQ multiplex PCR, TCR beta CDR3 spanning 54 Vbeta and 13 Jbeta underwent amplification. One entry per CDR3 protein results from TCRdb running MiXCR on the immunoSEQ multiplex PCR reads. The sample records 15,000 to 20,000 distinct CDR3 sequences, 95% being singletons. A word on this clonotype: Its antigen is undetermined.

This TCR was recovered from a human donor in good health. Sequencing input: CD8+ T cells from PBMCs. The chain links TRBV6-6 to TRBJ2-5; D not resolved. CDR3 sequence reads: CASSPHGRLNLETQYF. CDR3 nucleotides: TGTGCCAGCAGTCCCCATGGCCGTCTCAACCTAGAGACCCAGTACTTC.